This is a list of T cell receptor beta chains from one sample in a study of T-cell reconstitution after alpha-beta-depleted transplantation in children. TCRdb reanalysed the PCR reads using MiXCR and keeps one entry per CDR3 protein. The table has some 530,000 distinct CDR3 sequences, roughly an eighth seen once. The input for sequencing was PBMCs from the stem cell graft donor, taken from the stem cell graft. These receptors came from a human donor who donated a stem cell graft to a child with combined immunodeficiency. Both conserved end residues are part of each CDR3. D genes are given only for firm matches. The listing skips clone size in some rows; elsewhere it reads once, few, many or a size class.

CDR3aa: CASSNIAGGFYEQYF
CDR3nt: TGTGCCAGCAGCAACATAGCGGGAGGATTTTACGAGCAGTACTTC
d_gene: TRBD2
v_gene: TRBV5-5
abundance: .
j_gene: TRBJ2-7

CDR3aa: CAWSIHNSYEQYF
CDR3nt: TGTGCCTGGAGTATCCACAACTCCTACGAGCAGTACTTC
d_gene: .
v_gene: TRBV30
abundance: few
j_gene: TRBJ2-7

CDR3aa: CASSPLTSGVYDEQFF
CDR3nt: TGTGCCAGCAGCCCCTTGACTAGCGGGGTTTACGATGAGCAGTTCTTC
d_gene: TRBD2
v_gene: TRBV9
abundance: .
j_gene: TRBJ2-1

CDR3aa: CASIPLDREYGYTF
CDR3nt: TGTGCCAGCATTCCTCTCGACAGGGAATATGGCTACACCTTC
d_gene: TRBD1
v_gene: TRBV12-3/TRBV12-4
abundance: many
j_gene: TRBJ1-2

CDR3aa: CSARDQREIPDTQYF
CDR3nt: TGCAGTGCTAGAGACCAGCGGGAGATCCCGGATACGCAGTATTTT
d_gene: TRBD2
v_gene: TRBV20-1
abundance: few
j_gene: TRBJ2-3

CDR3aa: CASSLWPSGAKNIQYF
CDR3nt: TGTGCCAGCAGTTTATGGCCTTCGGGAGCCAAAAACATTCAGTACTTC
d_gene: .
v_gene: TRBV12-3/TRBV12-4
abundance: few
j_gene: TRBJ2-4

CDR3aa: CASSYRDLGTGELFF
CDR3nt: TGTGCCAGCAGTTATCGGGACCTTGGGACCGGGGAGCTGTTTTTT
d_gene: .
v_gene: TRBV12-3/TRBV12-4
abundance: many
j_gene: TRBJ2-2

CDR3aa: CASSSPGLAVSDTQYF
CDR3nt: TGTGCCAGCAGTTCGCCGGGACTAGCGGTATCAGATACGCAGTATTTT
d_gene: TRBD2
v_gene: TRBV27
abundance: many
j_gene: TRBJ2-3

CDR3aa: CASSPRTPSEGYTF
CDR3nt: TGTGCCAGCAGCCCCCGGACACCAAGTGAAGGCTACACCTTC
d_gene: .
v_gene: TRBV7-2
abundance: .
j_gene: TRBJ1-2

CDR3aa: CASSLGGGGSTDTQYF
CDR3nt: TGTGCCAGCAGTTTAGGAGGTGGTGGTAGCACAGATACGCAGTATTTT
d_gene: .
v_gene: TRBV12-3/TRBV12-4
abundance: few
j_gene: TRBJ2-3

CDR3aa: CAISDTGGLGYGYTF
CDR3nt: TGTGCCATCAGCGATACAGGGGGCCTAGGCTATGGCTACACCTTC
d_gene: TRBD1
v_gene: TRBV10-3
abundance: few
j_gene: TRBJ1-2

CDR3aa: CASSWGQADGYTF
CDR3nt: TGTGCCAGCAGTTGGGGACAGGCGGATGGCTACACCTTC
d_gene: TRBD1
v_gene: TRBV27
abundance: many
j_gene: TRBJ1-2

CDR3aa: CASTLGLNEQYF
CDR3nt: TGTGCCAGCACCCTGGGACTGAACGAGCAGTACTTC
d_gene: .
v_gene: TRBV12-3/TRBV12-4
abundance: many
j_gene: TRBJ2-7

CDR3aa: CASSLGTGKGHNEQFF
CDR3nt: TGTGCCAGCAGCCTCGGGACAGGGAAGGGTCACAATGAGCAGTTCTTC
d_gene: TRBD1
v_gene: TRBV7-2
abundance: few
j_gene: TRBJ2-1

CDR3aa: CASSLAGSHHEQYF
CDR3nt: TGTGCCAGCAGCTTGGCCGGCTCACATCACGAGCAGTACTTC
d_gene: .
v_gene: TRBV5-6
abundance: many
j_gene: TRBJ2-7

CDR3aa: CAWSVGAGTGELFF
CDR3nt: TGTGCCTGGAGTGTAGGAGCAGGCACCGGGGAGCTGTTTTTT
d_gene: .
v_gene: TRBV30
abundance: .
j_gene: TRBJ2-2

CDR3aa: CASTQLGGFRETQYF
CDR3nt: TGTGCCAGTACACAATTGGGGGGCTTCCGGGAGACCCAGTACTTC
d_gene: .
v_gene: TRBV12-3/TRBV12-4
abundance: few
j_gene: TRBJ2-5

CDR3aa: CASTPSGAWGEQFF
CDR3nt: TGTGCCAGCACTCCGAGCGGTGCTTGGGGTGAGCAGTTCTTC
d_gene: .
v_gene: TRBV7-8
abundance: few
j_gene: TRBJ2-1

CDR3aa: CASSLDREIYEQYF
CDR3nt: TGTGCCAGCAGTTTAGACAGGGAAATTTACGAGCAGTACTTC
d_gene: TRBD1
v_gene: TRBV27
abundance: few
j_gene: TRBJ2-7

CDR3aa: CASSILAGETTGELFF
CDR3nt: TGTGCCAGCAGCATTCTAGCGGGGGAGACCACCGGGGAGCTGTTTTTT
d_gene: TRBD2
v_gene: TRBV5-6
abundance: .
j_gene: TRBJ2-2

CDR3aa: CSARQSGRTNYGYTF
CDR3nt: TGCAGTGCTAGACAATCGGGACGGACTAACTATGGCTACACCTTC
d_gene: .
v_gene: TRBV20-1
abundance: few
j_gene: TRBJ1-2